This T cell receptor beta chain was retrieved from a study of cytomegalovirus exposure and HLA in healthy donors. There are 13 residues in the CDR3. Germline loops: CDR1 SEHNR, CDR2 FQNEAQ (reference sequence). Trimming cost V 5 bases and J 3 bases, with 11 bases left between them. The PCR made use of 60 Vbeta and 13 Jbeta primers. Libraries were prepared by immunoSEQ multiplex PCR; TCRdb keeps only in-frame clonotypes and omits some of them. The sample records about 160,000 clones, about 80% being singletons. Study observations and caveats: What TCR beta sequences reportedly achieved was accurate prediction of HLA-A and HLA-B alleles in most subjects. For presence/absence analyses, sequencing depth was assumed to be roughly uniform across donors.

To note about this clone: Its antigen is currently unknown.

The chain employs TRBV7-9 and TRBJ2-7, with D uncertain. Sequencing used PBMCs. The source of this sequence is a man under 40 in good health and CMV-seropositive. CDR3 nucleotide sequence: TGTGCCAGCAGCCTAGACGGTCTCTACGAGCAGTACTTC. It specifies CASSLDGLYEQYF.